One and the same sample provided the 5 T cell receptor beta chains below, sequenced in a study of beta chain features in type 1 diabetes. Expressed TCRB transcripts were sequenced because the isolated RNA had all been reverse transcribed beforehand. Sequenced by immunoSEQ multiplex PCR; TCRdb stores in-frame clones only, minus some. Of about 620,000 clones in the sample, less than 20% are singletons; the top ten hold 0.07% to 0.095%. Sequenced material: naive CD4+ T cells from blood. Every receptor here comes from a man aged 18 to 30 in good health.

The chain employs TRBV5-4 and TRBJ1-4; 7 nucleotides agree with TRBD1. The CDR3 is made up of 17 amino acids. V lost 0 bases to trimming and J lost 5 bases; unmatched junction nucleotides: 10. Germline CDR1 SGHNT, CDR2 YYREEE (reference sequence). Here the CDR3 reads CASSLGRQGRGNEKLFF. DNA for the CDR3: TGTGCCAGCAGCTTGGGGAGACAGGGAAGGGGAAATGAAAAACTGTTTTTT.

This clone has more than one count but fewer than ten. The V gene is TRBV2, the J gene TRBJ1-1; the D gene is possibly TRBD1 (5 bases). CDR1 and CDR2 from the germline V gene are SNHLY and FYNNEI. CDR3 length: 14 amino acids. The germline V and J ends were trimmed by 10 bases and 1 base, with 16 bases remaining between them. The CDR3 DNA reads TGTGCCACCCACCCCGACAGAAAGAACACTGAAGCTTTCTTT. This translates into CATHPDRKNTEAFF.

The chain has TRBV14 and TRBJ2-7; D gene unclear. Trimming took off 4 bases at V and 2 bases at J, with 6 bases between the two ends. The CDR3 totals 12 residues. CDR1 SGHDN and CDR2 FVKESK come from the germline V gene. CDR3: CASSRRTYEQYF. CDR3 nucleotide sequence: TGTGCCAGCAGCCGGCGAACCTACGAGCAGTACTTC. Supplemented by reference TRBV14 and TRBJ2-7, the full variable domain reads EAGVTQFPSHSVIEKGQTVTLRCDPISGHDNLYWYRRVMGKEIKFLLHFVKESKQDESGMPNNRFLAERTGGTYSTLKVQPAELEDSGVYFCASSRRTYEQYFGPGTRLTVT.

CDR3 amino acids: CASTLHPRGTDTQYF. CDR3 bases: TGCGCCAGCACCCTACACCCCCGCGGCACAGATACGCAGTATTTT. The chain recombines TRBV4-1 with TRBJ2-3; D uncertain. The CDR3 spans 15 residues. V lost 7 bases to trimming and J lost 1 base, with 15 bases between them. The germline CDR1 and CDR2 sequences are MGHRA and YSYEKL.

The sample holds a few counts of this clone. This sequence joins TRBV19 and TRBJ1-1; D not resolved. Germline loops: CDR1 LNHDA, CDR2 SQIVND (reference sequence). The V end lost 7 bases, the J end lost 7 bases, and 16 bases lay between the germline ends. The CDR3 sequence is 13 residues long. The CDR3 DNA reads TGTGCCAGTACATCATGGGGAGAGAGTGAAGCTTTCTTT. This codes for CASTSWGESEAFF.